This T cell receptor beta chain emerged from a study of cytomegalovirus exposure and HLA in healthy donors. Study context: Among 350 to 500 genotyped donors, around 77% fell in the Caucasian-associated ancestry cluster. General study results and limits: Roughly uniform sequencing depth across donors was assumed, possibly incorrectly. Per a later analysis, HLA-associated TCR beta chains showed more clonal expansion than other, equally common TCR beta chains.

A note on this clone: The antigen is unknown.

Each donor was nominally healthy when sampled (though unrecorded immune exposures were likely). The CDR3 length is 16 residues. From germline, CDR1 is SGDLS and CDR2 YYNGEE. Trimming pared 0 bases from V and 0 bases from J, leaving 11 bases between. Primers included in the PCR were 60 Vbeta and 13 Jbeta primers. Sequencing used immunoSEQ multiplex PCR; TCRdb keeps in-frame clones, though not all of them. The sample has fewer than 250,000 clones; roughly 77% are singletons. Sequenced material: PBMCs. The chain has TRBV9 and TRBJ2-3; TRBD2 might be the D (5 bases). This TCR derives from a male donor in good health and CMV-seropositive. The CDR3 protein is CASSVGGLTSTDTQYF. The CDR3 DNA follows: TGTGCCAGCAGCGTAGGCGGACTGACTAGCACAGATACGCAGTATTTT.